This TCR beta chain derives from a study of T cell responses to AZD1222 COVID-19 vaccine. As for this clone: What it binds is unknown.

General study results and limits: Spike-specific TCR breadth rose after two AZD1222 doses, and depth rose as well.

Data came from immunoSEQ multiplex PCR; TCRdb stores just in-frame clones and leaves some out. This table holds 150,000 to 200,000 clones, just over 90% found once. Trimming took off 5 bases at V and 3 bases at J, with 10 bases between the two ends. The CDR3 contains 13 residues. This clonotype originated in an adult who received the AZD1222 COVID-19 vaccine. The V call is TRBV12-3 or TRBV12-4, the J call TRBJ1-2; no clear D gene. This material consisted of peripheral blood, taken 28 days after the second AZD1222 dose. The CDR3 region has the DNA TGTGCCAGCAGTCGGCGGACGTACTATGGCTACACCTTC. Amino acids: CASSRRTYYGYTF.